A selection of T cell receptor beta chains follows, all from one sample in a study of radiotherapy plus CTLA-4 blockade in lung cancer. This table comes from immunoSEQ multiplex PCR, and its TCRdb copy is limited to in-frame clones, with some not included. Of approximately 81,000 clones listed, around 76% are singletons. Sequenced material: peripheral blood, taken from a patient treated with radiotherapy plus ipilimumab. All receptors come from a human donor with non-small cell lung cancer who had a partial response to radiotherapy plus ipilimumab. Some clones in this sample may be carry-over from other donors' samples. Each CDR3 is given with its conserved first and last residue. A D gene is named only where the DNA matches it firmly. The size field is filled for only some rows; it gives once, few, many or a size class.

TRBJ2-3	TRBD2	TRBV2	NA	TGTGCCAGCGGTCTAGCGGGGGGTGTTGCAGATACGCAGTATTTT	CASGLAGGVADTQYF
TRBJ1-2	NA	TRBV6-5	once	TGTGCCAGCAGTCCATACTCCGGCTATGGCTACACCTTC	CASSPYSGYGYTF
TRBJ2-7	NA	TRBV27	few	TGTGCCAGCAGTTTGTACGGTCGAAACGACTACGAGCAGTACTTC	CASSLYGRNDYEQYF
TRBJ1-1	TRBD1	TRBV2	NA	TGTGCCAGCAGAAACCAGGGGGCGGACACTGAAGCTTTCTTT	CASRNQGADTEAFF
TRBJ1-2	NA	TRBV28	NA	TGTGCCAGCACCGTGGCAGGGGTGTATGGCTACACCTTC	CASTVAGVYGYTF
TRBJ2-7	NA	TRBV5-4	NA	TGTGCCAGCAGCTCAACGGCCCTGAGGGAGCAGTACTTC	CASSSTALREQYF
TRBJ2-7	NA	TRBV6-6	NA	TGTGCCAGCAGTTACTACGGAGACGAGCAGTACTTC	CASSYYGDEQYF
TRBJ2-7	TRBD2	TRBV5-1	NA	TGCGCCAGCAGCTTGGTGGGACTAGCGGGAGGGCCCTCCTACGAGCAGTACTTC	CASSLVGLAGGPSYEQYF
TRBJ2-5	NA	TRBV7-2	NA	TGTGCCAGCAGCTTAGAAGCGGGCGGGACCCAGTACTTC	CASSLEAGGTQYF
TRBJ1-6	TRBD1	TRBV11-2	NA	TGTGCCAGCAGCCCACAGACAGGGGGTAAATCACCCCTCCACTTT	CASSPQTGGKSPLHF
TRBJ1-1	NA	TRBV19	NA	TGTGCCAGTACTAATACCGCAGGAACCAATGAAGCTTTCTTT	CASTNTAGTNEAFF
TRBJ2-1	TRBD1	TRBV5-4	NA	TGTGCCAGCAGCCGCACCGGGACAGGGGTTGGTATTGAGCAGTTCTTC	CASSRTGTGVGIEQFF
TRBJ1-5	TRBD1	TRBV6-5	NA	TGTGCCAGCGGGAAGACAGGGGGCAATCAGCCCCAGCATTTT	CASGKTGGNQPQHF
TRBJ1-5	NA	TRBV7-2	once	TGTGCCAGCAGCTTACAAAGGAGTCAGCCCCAGCATTTT	CASSLQRSQPQHF
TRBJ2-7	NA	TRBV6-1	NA	TGTGCCAGTGGAGGGGGGGGCAAGCAGTACTTC	CASGGGGKQYF
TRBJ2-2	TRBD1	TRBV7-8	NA	TGTGCCAGCAGCCGAACAGGGGGAAACACCGGGGAGCTGTTTTTT	CASSRTGGNTGELFF